Below, 8 T cell receptor beta chains from the same sample are listed, as sequenced in a study of blood T cell repertoires in COVID-19. Sequencing was performed with immunoSEQ multiplex PCR; in TCRdb, only in-frame clones are kept and a portion is missing. Of some 250,000 clones listed, roughly 88% are singletons. Sample: peripheral blood. These receptor sequences come from a man at least 80 years old with acute or convalescent COVID-19.

The rearrangement links TRBV28 to TRBJ2-7; a weak D match, TRBD2 (6 bases). Trimming removed 3 bases at V and 1 base at J, with 13 bases between. There are 15 residues in the CDR3. The germline CDR1 and CDR2 sequences are MDHEN and SYDVKM. The CDR3 here is CASSLGGIGSYEQYF. CDR3 DNA sequence: TGTGCCAGCAGTTTGGGCGGGATAGGATCCTACGAGCAGTACTTC. Filled out from reference TRBV28 and TRBJ2-7, the complete variable domain reads DVKVTQSSRYLVKRTGEKVFLECVQDMDHENMFWYRQDPGLGLRLIYFSYDVKMKEKGDIPEGYSVSREKKERFSLILESASTNQTSMYLCASSLGGIGSYEQYFGPGTRLTVT.

The V and J genes are TRBV11-3 and TRBJ2-2, with a tentative D call TRBD2 (6 bases). V lost 5 bases, J lost 5 bases, and 9 bases lay in between. The CDR3 consists of 13 residues. Germline V gene data show CDR1 as SGHNT and CDR2 as YENEEA. The chain's CDR3 is CASSIGGTGELFF. In DNA, the CDR3 is TGTGCCAGCAGCATCGGAGGGACCGGGGAGCTGTTTTTT.

V and J are TRBV6-5 and TRBJ1-2, with D possibly being TRBD1 (6 bases). The CDR3 covers 13 residues. The germline CDR1 and CDR2 sequences are MNHEY and SVGAGI. Trimming cost V 5 bases and J 8 bases, with 15 bases left between them. The CDR3 loop reads CASSPQGIGGYTF. DNA of the CDR3: TGTGCCAGCAGTCCACAGGGAATAGGAGGCTACACCTTC.

Note on this clone: Distinct nucleotide sequences in the sample also encode this CDR3. V and J are TRBV7-9 and TRBJ1-5; weak D call: TRBD1 (5 bases). CDR3 length equals 13 residues. Germline CDR1 reads SEHNR; CDR2 reads FQNEAQ (reference sequence). Trimming shortened V by 1 base and J by 5 bases, and 6 bases separated the two germline ends. DNA of the CDR3: TGTGCCAGCAGCTTAGGGGGGGATCAGCCCCAGCATTTT. Amino acids: CASSLGGDQPQHF.

This chain connects TRBV6-5 to TRBJ1-1; a possible D gene is TRBD1 (5 bases). The CDR3 runs 15 residues. Deletions cut 2 bases from V and 4 bases from J, with 14 bases between. The V gene's germline CDR1 is MNHEY and CDR2 SVGAGI. CDR3 region: CASSYGRRVGTEAFF. The CDR3 DNA reads as TGTGCCAGCAGTTACGGCCGCAGGGTAGGCACTGAAGCTTTCTTT.

This clone was counted between two and nine times. The J gene is TRBJ1-2, the V gene TRBV10-3; 7 nucleotides align to TRBD1. Germline V CDR1 and CDR2: ENHRY, SYGVKD. V trimming: 5 bases; J trimming: 4 bases; junction bases outside the gene matches: 10. The CDR3 consists of 15 residues. In DNA form, the CDR3 reads TGTGCCATCAGTCAGGGGGGCGAAGAGGGCTATGGCTACACCTTC. It is translated as CAISQGGEEGYGYTF.

J is TRBJ1-6 and V is TRBV25-1; D remains unclear. This CDR3 comprises 16 residues. V gave up 2 bases and J gave up 0 bases, with 8 bases separating them. In germline, CDR1 is MGHDK, CDR2 SYGVNS. The CDR3, as DNA: TGTGCCAGCAGTGAAACCTTCAGCTCCTATAATTCACCCCTCCACTTT. Its translation is CASSETFSSYNSPLHF.

This sequence joins TRBV28 and TRBJ1-1; D is perhaps TRBD1 (6 bases). The length of the CDR3 is 14 residues. The V gene lost 2 bases and the J gene lost 5 bases, with 12 bases spanning the gap. Germline lookup yields CDR1 MDHEN and CDR2 SYDVKM. In DNA form, the CDR3 reads TGTGCCAGCAGTTTAGGGGGCTTGACAACTGAAGCTTTCTTT. Protein: CASSLGGLTTEAFF.